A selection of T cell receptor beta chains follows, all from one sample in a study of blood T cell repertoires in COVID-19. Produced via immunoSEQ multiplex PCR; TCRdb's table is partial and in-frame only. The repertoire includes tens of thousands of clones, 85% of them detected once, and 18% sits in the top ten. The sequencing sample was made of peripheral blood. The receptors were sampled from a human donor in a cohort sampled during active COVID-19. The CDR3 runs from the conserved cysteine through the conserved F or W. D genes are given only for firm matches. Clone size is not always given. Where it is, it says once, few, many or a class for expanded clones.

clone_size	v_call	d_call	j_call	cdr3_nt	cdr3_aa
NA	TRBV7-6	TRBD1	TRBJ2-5	TGTGCCAGCACCCTCAGGACCCCGTACAGGGGGGAGACCCAGTACTTC	CASTLRTPYRGETQYF
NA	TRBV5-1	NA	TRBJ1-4	TGCGCCAGCAGCCCACAGGGATCTAATGAAAAACTGTTTTTT	CASSPQGSNEKLFF
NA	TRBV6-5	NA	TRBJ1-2	TGTGCCAGCAGGGACAGCCTATATGGCTACACCTTC	CASRDSLYGYTF
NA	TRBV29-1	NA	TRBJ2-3	TGCAGCGTTGAAGGGCAGGGCGGCACAGATACGCAGTATTTT	CSVEGQGGTDTQYF
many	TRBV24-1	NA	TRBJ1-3	TGTGCCACCAGTGAAGGAGCGGCGGACACCATATATTTT	CATSEGAADTIYF
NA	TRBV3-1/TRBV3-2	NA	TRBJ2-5	TGTGCCAGCAGCCAAGAGGGGGCACAAGAGACCCAGTACTTC	CASSQEGAQETQYF
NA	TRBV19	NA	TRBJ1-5	TGTGCCAGCTGCGACTGGGTAACTCAGCCCCAGCATTTT	CASCDWVTQPQHF
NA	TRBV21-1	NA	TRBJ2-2	TGTGCCAGCAAGGAGGGGCAGGGGGCTTGTAGTTCGAACACCGGGGAGCTGTTTTTT	CASKEGQGACSSNTGELFF
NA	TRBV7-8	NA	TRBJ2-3	TGTGCCAGCAGCTTAGGACGGGGCACAGATACGCAGTATTTT	CASSLGRGTDTQYF
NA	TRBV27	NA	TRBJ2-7	TGTGCCAGCAGTTCCCTGGGGCCCCCCACGGCCTACGAGCAGTACTTC	CASSSLGPPTAYEQYF
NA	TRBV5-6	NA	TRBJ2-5	TGTGCCAGCAGCTTGCTTACGGGTTCAGGAGGGGAGACCCAGTACTTC	CASSLLTGSGGETQYF
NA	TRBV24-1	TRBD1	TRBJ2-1	TGTGCCACCAGTGACACAATGGACAGGGGGAGAGGGCAGTTCTTC	CATSDTMDRGRGQFF
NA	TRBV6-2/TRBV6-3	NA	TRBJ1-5	TGTGCCAGCAGTTACGATCTTAGGCGGGGAGGGGACAATCAGCCCCAGCATTTT	CASSYDLRRGGDNQPQHF
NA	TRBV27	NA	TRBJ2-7	TGTGCCAGCAGTTTAAAGACCGGATCGGGGTACGAGCAGTACTTC	CASSLKTGSGYEQYF
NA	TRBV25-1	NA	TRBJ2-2	TGTGCCAGCAGCACTATCGCCGGGGAGCTGTTTTTT	CASSTIAGELFF
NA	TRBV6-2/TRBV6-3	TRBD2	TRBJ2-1	TGTGCCAGCAGTTTGCGGGGGGCCACACACAATGAGCAGTTCTTC	CASSLRGATHNEQFF
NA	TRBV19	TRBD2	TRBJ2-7	TGTGCCGGGCCGGGAGGGTTTCACTCCTACGAGCAGTACTTC	CAGPGGFHSYEQYF
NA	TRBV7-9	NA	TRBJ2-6	TGTGCCAGCAGCTTAGAGAGCCCCGGGGCCAACGTCCTGACTTTC	CASSLESPGANVLTF
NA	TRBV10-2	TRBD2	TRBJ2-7	TGCGCCAGCAGTGAGACTAGCGGGGGGACCTACGAGCAGTACTTC	CASSETSGGTYEQYF
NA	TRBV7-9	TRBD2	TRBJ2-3	TGTGCCAGCAGCTCCGATTTAGCGGGAAAAGATACGCAGTATTTT	CASSSDLAGKDTQYF
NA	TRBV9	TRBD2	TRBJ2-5	TGTGCCAGCAGCGTGACTAGCGGGGGAGGGTGGCAGACCCAGTACTTC	CASSVTSGGGWQTQYF
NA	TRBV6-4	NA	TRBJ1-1	TGTGCCAGCAGAGACGGCGGGGGATTGGGAGCTTTCTTT	CASRDGGGLGAFF
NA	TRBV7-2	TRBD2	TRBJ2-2	TGTGCCAGCAGCTCCGTCTGGCGGGGGTCTAACACCGGGGAGCTGTTTTTT	CASSSVWRGSNTGELFF
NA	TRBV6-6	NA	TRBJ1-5	TGTGCCAGCAGTTATCATCAACAGCCCAATCAGCCCCAGCATTTT	CASSYHQQPNQPQHF
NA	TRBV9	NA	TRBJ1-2	TGTGCCAGCAGCCCCGGTCAGGGTAGAACCGGCTACACCTTC	CASSPGQGRTGYTF
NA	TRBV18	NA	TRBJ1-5	TGTGCCAGCTCACCAGGGGCCGCAGGGGATCAGCCCCAGCATTTT	CASSPGAAGDQPQHF
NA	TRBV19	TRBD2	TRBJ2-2	TGTGCCAGTACTAACCTAGCGGGGGCGAACACCGGGGAGCTGTTTTTT	CASTNLAGANTGELFF
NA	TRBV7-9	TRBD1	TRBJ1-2	TGTGCCAGCAGCAAGGGACAGGGAAACTATGGCTACACCTTC	CASSKGQGNYGYTF
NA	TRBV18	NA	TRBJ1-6	TGTGCCAGCTCACCTTTCAATGGGGCAGCCTATAATTCACCCCTCCACTTT	CASSPFNGAAYNSPLHF
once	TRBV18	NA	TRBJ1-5	TGTGCCAGCTCACCGGGGCAGGGGCGACTCTATAGCAATCAGCCCCAGCATTTT	CASSPGQGRLYSNQPQHF
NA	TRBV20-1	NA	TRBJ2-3	TGCAGTGCTAGTGTCGCAGGTCTCACAGATACGCAGTATTTT	CSASVAGLTDTQYF